This is a list of T cell receptor beta chains from one sample in a study of early T cells in non-severe SARS-CoV-2 infection. TCRdb reanalysed the 5' RACE reads using MiXCR and keeps one entry per CDR3 protein. The sample holds around 77,000 distinct CDR3 sequences, less than 5.5% seen once. Source: whole blood, taken at baseline. The receptor set was obtained from an adult who was a healthcare worker with PCR-confirmed SARS-CoV-2 infection or an uninfected control (not recorded which). Both conserved end residues are part of each CDR3. D genes are given only for firm matches.

NA	TRBV15	TRBJ1-3	CATSRDPAYSGNTIYF
NA	TRBV28	TRBJ2-1	CASSLFVELNNEQFF
NA	TRBV6-1	TRBJ1-2	CASSDSRPAGYTF
TRBD2	TRBV27	TRBJ2-1	CASTLGASGPSYNEQFF
NA	TRBV27	TRBJ2-7	CASSFRERGYEQYF
TRBD2	TRBV27	TRBJ2-1	CASYAGLAGPWSSYNEQFF
NA	TRBV5-1	TRBJ1-1	CASSLGPEAFF
TRBD2	TRBV28	TRBJ2-1	CASSYSGIFNEQFF
NA	TRBV10-3	TRBJ2-7	CAIRGQFRETYEQYF
NA	TRBV2	TRBJ2-1	CASRKVREQFF